Sequencing of this T cell receptor beta chain was carried out in a study of blood T cell repertoires in COVID-19 (dated by TCRdb to the early 2020s). With regard to the full study: Samples from collaborators originated in the United States, Italy and Spain and spanned both the acute and convalescent phases of COVID-19. The prospective study material was composed of cDNA or gDNA derived from T cells, B-cell-depleted T cells, or PBMCs. The dataset comprised deeply sampled blood TCRbeta repertoires from subjects exposed to, actively infected with, or recovered from COVID-19. The repertoires were released in a freely available public database meant as a resource for research on the immune response to SARS-CoV-2. The samples were drawn from two sources: the first 160 participants of the ongoing ImmuneRACE study, and 1,000 to 1,500 subjects contributed by 6 global collaborators. Nearly every sample came with metadata listing a de-identified subject ID, COVID-19 status, age in years and sex. Where available, HLA class I and class II types were taken from metadata supplied by the sample provider and were not determined by assay-based typing.

With respect to this clone: The specificity of this receptor is unknown. Per-base quality was not reported, and no clone a single base away is much larger than it.

Germline trimming amounts to 6 bases on V and 2 bases on J, with 18 as the count of junction bases outside the gene matches. CDR1 and CDR2, looked up from the germline V gene, are KGHSH and LQKENI. Spanning cysteine to phenylalanine, the CDR3 consists of 20 amino acids. Of all the DNA, just the CDR3 is kept, 60 bases in frame from base 1. TCRbeta CDR3 regions were amplified from genomic DNA using the immunoSEQ Assay, a bias-controlled multiplex PCR. In the authors' own workflow: The number of nucleated cells in each sample was estimated from the amplification of reference gene primers within the assay. To quantify the absolute abundance of each unique TCRbeta CDR3 rearrangement, sequence reads were collapsed and filtered. Productive Simpson clonality was computed per sample as the square root of Simpson's diversity index over productive rearrangements. TCRdb stores this immuneACCESS table with in-frame sequences only. Part of the clones is absent; in the studies checked, under half of the shortfall reflects unresolved V genes, and no reason is known for the rest. V, J and clone size were drawn from that table, and D and trimming were deduced from the DNA. The sample table records approximately 150,000 clones; roughly 90% of these occur just once. 1.5% to 2% of the sample belongs to the ten largest clones.

The collaborating institutions used their own protocols to collect whole blood in K2EDTA tubes. Collaborator samples were shipped for TCRbeta analysis as frozen whole blood, isolated PBMCs, or DNA extracted from either sample type. Overall results and qualifications from the work: How much clinical and demographic metadata was included differed by source and by participant, and the metadata was provided uncurated.

The sequencing input was peripheral blood. The receptor was derived from a woman between 45 and 65 years old with acute or convalescent COVID-19. This receptor chain uses TRBV18 and TRBJ2-6; the central 8 bases match TRBD1. Here the CDR3 is given as CASSSSDGGQGGAGANVLTF. The bases are TGTGCCAGCTCTTCATCTGACGGTGGACAGGGTGGGGCTGGGGCCAACGTCCTGACTTTC.